The rows below give T cell receptor beta chains drawn from one sample of a study of blood T cell repertoires in COVID-19. Assay: immunoSEQ multiplex PCR; the TCRdb copy retains only in-frame clones and omits some. The table lists about 240,000 clones, over 80% of them singletons. Sequenced sample: peripheral blood. These TCRs come from a woman aged 55-70 years with active or convalescent COVID-19. The CDR3 runs from the conserved cysteine through the conserved F or W. Each record gives: V gene, J gene, D gene, clone size, CDR3 protein, CDR3 DNA. D genes are given only for firm matches. Some rows have no size entry. The others give once, few or many, or a class for an expanded clone.

TRBV10-3	TRBJ1-2	.	.	CAISDGIKGYGYTF	TGTGCCATCAGTGACGGGATTAAGGGCTATGGCTACACCTTC
TRBV5-1	TRBJ2-3	.	.	CASSLAAGRTDTQYF	TGCGCCAGCAGCTTGGCCGCGGGACGCACAGATACGCAGTATTTT
TRBV24-1	TRBJ2-5	TRBD1	.	CATSDQQGAGGETQYF	TGTGCCACCAGTGATCAACAGGGGGCCGGTGGGGAGACCCAGTACTTC
TRBV12-5	TRBJ2-5	TRBD2	.	CASGGPSGQETQYF	TGTGCTAGTGGTGGCCCTAGCGGCCAAGAGACCCAGTACTTC
TRBV13	TRBJ2-7	.	.	CASSQGQPSYEQYF	TGTGCCAGCAGCCAAGGACAGCCCTCCTACGAGCAGTACTTC
TRBV27	TRBJ1-2	.	once	CASSLPGAVDYTF	TGTGCCAGCAGTTTGCCAGGGGCTGTGGACTACACCTTC
TRBV6-1	TRBJ1-5	TRBD1	once	CASSVPGQGLHSNQPQHF	TGTGCCAGCAGTGTCCCGGGACAGGGGCTCCATAGCAATCAGCCCCAGCATTTT
TRBV15	TRBJ2-5	.	.	CATSRGTGQETQYF	TGTGCCACCAGCAGGGGGACTGGCCAAGAGACCCAGTACTTC
TRBV9	TRBJ2-3	TRBD2	.	CASSPSGGSRDTQYF	TGTGCCAGCAGCCCATCGGGGGGGAGCCGAGATACGCAGTATTTT
TRBV18	TRBJ2-5	.	.	CASSRGHQETQYF	TGTGCCAGCTCACGGGGACATCAAGAGACCCAGTACTTC
TRBV7-3	TRBJ2-7	TRBD2	.	CASSQGLAAYEQYF	TGTGCCAGCAGCCAGGGACTAGCGGCCTACGAGCAGTACTTC
TRBV2	TRBJ2-1	.	few	CASRGVGLAIYNEQFF	TGTGCCAGCAGGGGGGTGGGGCTAGCGATCTACAATGAGCAGTTCTTC
TRBV3-1/TRBV3-2	TRBJ1-1	.	.	CASSQGGRALGTEAFF	TGTGCCAGCAGCCAAGGGGGGAGGGCCCTAGGGACCGAAGCTTTCTTT
TRBV6-1	TRBJ1-5	.	.	CASSEDDYNQPQHF	TGTGCCAGCAGTGAAGATGACTATAATCAGCCCCAGCATTTT
TRBV7-2	TRBJ2-3	TRBD1	.	CASSSTGGRDTQYF	TGTGCCAGCAGCTCTACAGGGGGCAGGGATACGCAGTATTTT
TRBV5-1	TRBJ1-6	TRBD1	.	CASSREGRDSSPLHF	TGCGCCAGCAGCCGGGAGGGCAGGGACAGCTCACCCCTCCACTTT
TRBV18	TRBJ1-2	.	.	CASSPPTGWDYGYTF	TGTGCCAGCTCACCCCCGACGGGGTGGGACTATGGCTACACCTTC
TRBV7-2	TRBJ2-5	.	.	CASRTGKLETQYF	TGTGCCAGCAGAACCGGGAAACTAGAGACCCAGTACTTC
TRBV5-1	TRBJ1-2	TRBD1	.	CASSLEGQGGYGYTF	TGCGCCAGCAGCTTGGAGGGACAGGGGGGCTATGGCTACACCTTC
TRBV5-4	TRBJ2-3	.	.	CASTSGLAADTQYF	TGTGCCAGCACTTCCGGGTTAGCGGCAGATACGCAGTATTTT
TRBV4-1	TRBJ1-2	.	.	CASSQEGRRANYGYTF	TGCGCCAGCAGCCAAGAGGGGCGAAGAGCTAACTATGGCTACACCTTC
TRBV29-1	TRBJ1-1	TRBD1	.	CSVGGTGNTEAFF	TGCAGCGTTGGAGGGACAGGGAACACTGAAGCTTTCTTT
TRBV4-2	TRBJ2-1	.	.	CASSQGDSPLNEQFF	TGTGCCAGCAGCCAAGGAGACTCCCCTTTGAATGAGCAGTTCTTC
TRBV28	TRBJ2-2	TRBD1	.	CASSLGGQGAAGELFF	TGTGCCAGCAGTTTAGGGGGACAGGGGGCCGCCGGGGAGCTGTTTTTT
TRBV4-2	TRBJ2-1	.	.	CASSQEPTSNEQFF	TGTGCCAGCAGCCAAGAACCGACTAGCAATGAGCAGTTCTTC
TRBV11-2	TRBJ1-5	.	.	CASSLGAGNQPQHF	TGTGCCAGCAGCTTAGGGGCAGGAAATCAGCCCCAGCATTTT
TRBV11-2	TRBJ1-4	.	.	CASSLAGGSEKLFF	TGTGCCAGCAGCTTAGCGGGAGGGTCTGAAAAACTGTTTTTT
TRBV29-1	TRBJ2-1	TRBD2	few	CSVGGGANEQFF	TGCAGCGTCGGCGGGGGGGCAAATGAGCAGTTCTTC
TRBV3-1/TRBV3-2	TRBJ1-1	.	.	CASSHPGSYGDTEAFF	TGTGCCAGCAGCCACCCAGGGTCCTATGGGGACACTGAAGCTTTCTTT
TRBV27	TRBJ2-7	TRBD2	few	CASSSGTTYEQYF	TGTGCCAGCAGTAGCGGGACCACCTACGAGCAGTACTTC